This TCR beta chain was recovered during a study of blood T cell repertoires in COVID-19. The germline V gene encodes CDR1 SGHRS and CDR2 YFSETQ. Deletions cut 0 bases from V and 2 bases from J, with 6 bases between. The CDR3 has 13 amino acids. This clone was counted between two and nine times. The same CDR3 arises from other DNA sequences in this sample as well. Original data processing: Estimates of nucleated cell counts were drawn from the amplification of reference gene primers. Data came from immunoSEQ multiplex PCR; TCRdb stores just in-frame clones and leaves some out. Clonal size and the V and J genes are those of that table, whereas D and trimming came from the DNA. The table shows hundreds of thousands of clones, with about nine tenths occurring only once.

This rearrangement joins TRBV5-1 to TRBJ2-7, with unresolved D. This TCR derives from a woman in her seventies with COVID-19, enrolled during active disease. The specimen was peripheral blood. The DNA of the CDR3 is TGCGCCAGCAGCTTGGCCGGTACCTACGAGCAGTACTTC. Translating it yields CASSLAGTYEQYF.